This T cell receptor beta chain was captured by sequencing in a study of tumor-infiltrating lymphocytes in primary liver carcinoma. V was clipped by 2 bases and J by 3 bases, with 14 bases between them. The CDR3 length is 15 residues. Germline-derived CDR1 and CDR2 are MDHEN and SYDVKM. Starting from roughly 0.5 ug of total RNA, TCR beta cDNA was produced with a primer in the constant region. Slightly modified ARM-PCR served as the procedure for the TCR beta libraries. These libraries came from three rounds of nested multiplex PCR. PCR rounds one and two used TRBV1-TRBV30 forward primers with a C-beta reverse primer for around 9 cycles each. TCRdb reprocessed the multiplex PCR reads with MiXCR, giving one entry per CDR3 protein. Among 180,000 or so distinct CDR3 sequences listed, about 60% were seen once. Blood RNA was derived from unsorted whole blood, and germline DNA was extracted too. Before the surgical procedure, about 4 milliliters of peripheral blood were collected.

General observations from the study: Tumor region pairs outstripped tumor-adjacent and tumor-blood pairs in overlap.

In regard to this clonotype: The antigen is not known.

Sequencing was performed on peripheral blood. The V and J genes are TRBV28 and TRBJ2-7; D is ambiguous. The sequence was collected from a man in his forties or fifties with primary liver carcinoma and hepatitis B virus infection. CDR3 DNA: TGTGCCAGCAGTTTACCCACGGCGGTGTACTACGAGCAGTACTTC. Its protein product is CASSLPTAVYYEQYF.